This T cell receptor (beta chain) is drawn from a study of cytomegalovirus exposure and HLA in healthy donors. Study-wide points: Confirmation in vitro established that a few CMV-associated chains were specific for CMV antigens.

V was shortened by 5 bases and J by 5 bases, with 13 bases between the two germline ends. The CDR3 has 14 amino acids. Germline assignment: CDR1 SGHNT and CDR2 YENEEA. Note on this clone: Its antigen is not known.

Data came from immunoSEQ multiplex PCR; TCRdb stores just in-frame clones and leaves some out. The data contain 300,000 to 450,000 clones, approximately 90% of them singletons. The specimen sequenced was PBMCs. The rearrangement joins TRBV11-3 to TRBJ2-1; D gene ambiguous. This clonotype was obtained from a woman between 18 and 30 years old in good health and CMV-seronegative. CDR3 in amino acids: CASSPMLADNEQFF. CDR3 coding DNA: TGTGCCAGCAGCCCCATGTTGGCTGACAATGAGCAGTTCTTC.